This record concerns one T cell receptor beta chain sequence. The data originate from a study of blood T cell repertoires in COVID-19. The V gene lost 4 bases and the J gene lost 0 bases, with 11 bases spanning the gap. CDR3 size: 15 residues. CDR1 is KGHSH, CDR2 LQKENI, per germline. Data came from immunoSEQ multiplex PCR; TCRdb stores just in-frame clones and leaves some out. The sample yields 250,000 to 400,000 clones, under 90% seen once. The sequence came from a woman in her twenties or thirties with COVID-19, enrolled during active disease. The V and J genes are TRBV18 and TRBJ2-3; D unresolved. The sequencing input was peripheral blood. CDR3 region: CASSLSPESTDTQYF. The CDR3 DNA reads as TGTGCCAGCTCACTTAGTCCCGAGAGCACAGATACGCAGTATTTT.